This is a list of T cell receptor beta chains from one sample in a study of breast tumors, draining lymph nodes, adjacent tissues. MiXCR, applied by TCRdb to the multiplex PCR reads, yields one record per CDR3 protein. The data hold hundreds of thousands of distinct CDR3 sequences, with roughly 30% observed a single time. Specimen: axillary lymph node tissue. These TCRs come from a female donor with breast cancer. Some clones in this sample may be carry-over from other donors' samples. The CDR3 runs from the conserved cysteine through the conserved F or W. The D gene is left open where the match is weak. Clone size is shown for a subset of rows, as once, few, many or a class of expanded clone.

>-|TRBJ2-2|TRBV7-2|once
CASSSGDTWELFF
TGTGCCAGCAGCTCTGGGGACACCTGGGAGCTGTTTTTT
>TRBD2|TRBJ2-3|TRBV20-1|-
CSAGSLAGATDTQYF
TGCAGTGCTGGCAGTCTAGCGGGAGCGACAGATACGCAGTATTTT
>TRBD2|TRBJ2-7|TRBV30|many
CAGSGRVPRDEQYF
TGTGCCGGAAGCGGGAGGGTCCCTCGCGACGAGCAGTACTTC
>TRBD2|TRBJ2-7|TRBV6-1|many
CASSGTGRVYEQYF
TGTGCCAGCAGTGGTACGGGGAGGGTCTACGAGCAGTACTTC
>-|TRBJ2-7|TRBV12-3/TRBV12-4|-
CQQFEFWRDIYEQYF
TGCCAGCAGTTTGAATTCTGGCGGGATATCTACGAGCAGTACTTC
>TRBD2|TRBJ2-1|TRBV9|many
CASSPGTSGSRNEQFF
TGTGCCAGCAGCCCCGGGACTAGCGGGAGTCGAAATGAGCAGTTCTTC
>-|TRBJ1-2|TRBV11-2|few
CASSLEGGRKRGYTF
TGTGCCAGCAGCTTAGAAGGGGGACGTAAGCGCGGCTACACCTTC
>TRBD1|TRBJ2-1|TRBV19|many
CASSPGQGSYNEQFF
TGTGCCAGTAGTCCAGGACAGGGATCCTACAATGAGCAGTTCTTC
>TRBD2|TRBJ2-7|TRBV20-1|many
CSARGSSGSPEQYF
TGCAGTGCTAGAGGGTCTAGCGGGAGTCCCGAGCAGTACTTC
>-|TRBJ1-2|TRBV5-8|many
CASSLNQGSYGYTF
TGTGCCAGCAGCTTGAATCAGGGTTCCTATGGCTACACCTTC
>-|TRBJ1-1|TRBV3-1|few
CASSRLGENTEAFF
TGTGCCAGCAGCCGATTGGGGGAGAACACTGAAGCTTTCTTT
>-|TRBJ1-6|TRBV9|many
CASRLYWNSPLHF
TGTGCCAGCAGACTCTACTGGAATTCACCCCTCCACTTT
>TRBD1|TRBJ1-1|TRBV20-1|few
CSARQTGDTEAFF
TGCAGTGCTAGGCAGACAGGGGACACTGAAGCTTTCTTT
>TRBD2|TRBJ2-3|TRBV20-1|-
CSVPKGGGLAGWADTQYF
TGCAGTGTTCCGAAGGGGGGGGGGCTAGCGGGGTGGGCAGATACGCAGTATTTT
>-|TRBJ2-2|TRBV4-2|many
CASSQELGILAGELFF
TGTGCCAGCAGCCAAGAGTTGGGGATTCTCGCCGGGGAGCTGTTTTTT
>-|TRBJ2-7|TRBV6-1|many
CASSLEYEQYF
TGTGCCAGCAGTCTGGAGTACGAGCAGTACTTC
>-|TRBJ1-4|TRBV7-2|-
CASSLVAGRYEKLFF
TGTGCCAGCAGCTTAGTGGCAGGGAGATATGAAAAACTGTTTTTT
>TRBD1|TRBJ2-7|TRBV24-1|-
CATTDRGTYEQYF
TGTGCCACCACGGACAGGGGGACCTACGAGCAGTACTTC
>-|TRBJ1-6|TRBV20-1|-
CSASGGSSPLHF
TGCAGTGCTAGCGGGGGAAGTTCACCCCTCCACTTT
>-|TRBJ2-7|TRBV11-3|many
CASSPGRTYEQYF
TGTGCCAGCAGTCCGGGACGGACCTACGAGCAGTACTTC
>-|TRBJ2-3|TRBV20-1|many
CSASLAGAGTDTQYF
TGCAGTGCTTCACTCGCAGGGGCTGGCACAGATACGCAGTATTTT
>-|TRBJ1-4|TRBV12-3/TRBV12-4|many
CASSYLGRGGEKLFF
TGTGCCAGCAGTTACCTCGGCAGGGGCGGTGAAAAACTGTTTTTT
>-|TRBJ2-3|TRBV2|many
CASSVSRTDTQYF
TGTGCCAGCAGTGTTTCGCGCACAGATACGCAGTATTTT
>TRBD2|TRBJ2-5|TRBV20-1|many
CSARDRLAGGLQETQYF
TGCAGTGCTAGAGATCGGCTAGCGGGAGGCCTCCAAGAGACCCAGTACTTC
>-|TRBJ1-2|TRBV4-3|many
CASSQDAIDVYGYTF
TGCGCCAGCAGCCAAGACGCAATTGACGTCTATGGCTACACCTTC
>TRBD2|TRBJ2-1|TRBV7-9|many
CASSVSGRVYNEQFF
TGTGCCAGCAGCGTTAGCGGGAGGGTTTACAATGAGCAGTTCTTC
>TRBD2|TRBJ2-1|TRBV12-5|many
CASGFHPTSGSNEQFF
TGTGCTAGTGGTTTCCATCCTACTAGCGGGAGCAATGAGCAGTTCTTC
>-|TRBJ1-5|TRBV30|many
CAWSAQGARNQPQHF
TGTGCCTGGAGTGCCCAGGGCGCACGCAATCAGCCCCAGCATTTT